The next 8 T cell receptor beta chains were all read from a single sample in a study of T-cell reconstitution after alpha-beta-depleted transplantation in children. The library targeted TCRbeta and was prepared with unique molecular identifiers. MiXCR, applied by TCRdb to the PCR reads, yields one record per CDR3 protein. The repertoire consists of 9,200 or so distinct CDR3 sequences, with approximately 13% occurring once and the leading ten covering approximately 55%. The material was PBMCs, mostly from graft donor cells, obtained 60 days after TCRalphabeta/CD19-depleted stem cell transplant. The receptors come from a male patient between 5 and 17 years old who had a stem cell transplant for acute lymphoblastic leukemia, so the T cells may come from the graft donor.

The sample holds many counts of this clonotype. The chain carries TRBV6-1 and TRBJ1-5; D unresolved. The CDR3 is 16 amino acids. The germline V and J ends were trimmed by 7 bases and 1 base, with 17 bases remaining between them. Germline V gene data show CDR1 as MNHNS and CDR2 as SASEGT. CDR3 protein: CASTPFGGRSNQPQHF. The CDR3, as DNA: TGTGCCAGCACCCCTTTTGGAGGGCGAAGCAATCAGCCCCAGCATTTT.

Ten or more counts support this clonotype. The V call is TRBV28, the J call TRBJ1-2; no reliable D call. V was cut by 3 bases and J by 6 bases, with 5 bases left in between. This CDR3 has 11 amino acids. Germline CDR1 and CDR2: MDHEN and SYDVKM. DNA for the CDR3: TGTGCCAGCAGTTTTTCGCATGGCTACACCTTC. It encodes CASSFSHGYTF.

This clonotype was seen at least ten times. The V call is TRBV5-5, the J call TRBJ2-5; D may be TRBD1 (5 bases). This CDR3 has 14 amino acids. V was pared by 5 bases and J by 1 base, with 12 bases between. Per the germline V gene, CDR1 is SGHKS and CDR2 is YYEKEE (reference sequence). The CDR3 protein is CASRRTRCQETQYF. The CDR3 DNA follows: TGTGCCAGCAGGCGGACAAGATGCCAAGAGACCCAGTACTTC.

This clonotype was found many times. The rearrangement joins TRBV29-1 to TRBJ2-7; 7 positions match TRBD1. The CDR3 extends over 15 amino acids. J gave up 2 bases and V 3 bases, and 10 bases lay outside the gene matches. Germline values: CDR1 SQVTM, CDR2 ANQGSEA. For the CDR3, the DNA is TGCAGCGTTGATCTCACGCCGGGACAGACCTACGAGCAGTACTTC. Protein sequence: CSVDLTPGQTYEQYF.

V and J are TRBV5-1 and TRBJ2-7, with 8 nucleotides matching TRBD1. The CDR3 spans 15 residues. Germline CDR1 and CDR2: SGHRS and YFSETQ. Trimming cost V 5 bases and J 2 bases; bases outside gene matches: 9. This CDR3 reads CASRRPDREAYEQYF. DNA for the CDR3: TGCGCCAGCAGAAGGCCGGACAGGGAAGCCTACGAGCAGTACTTC.

This clonotype came up a few times. This sequence joins TRBV29-1 and TRBJ2-1, with D tentatively TRBD1 or TRBD2 (5 bases each). Germline assignment: CDR1 SQVTM and CDR2 ANQGSEA. There are 14 residues in the CDR3. V gave up 8 bases and J gave up 3 bases, with 17 bases separating them. The CDR3 nucleotides are TGCAGCTCTGAGGGGCTAGGTGACTACAATGAGCAGTTCTTC. This encodes CSSEGLGDYNEQFF.

At least ten counts were recorded for this clonotype. J is TRBJ1-1 and V is TRBV25-1, with no clear D. The CDR3 length is 18 residues. Germline V gene lookup returns CDR1 MGHDK and CDR2 SYGVNS. The ends were cut back, 1 base at V and 2 bases at J, with 20 bases in the middle. CDR3 nucleotides: TGTGCCAGCAGTGAATGGGTTGGTACAGACCACCTCAACACTGAAGCTTTCTTT. This translates into CASSEWVGTDHLNTEAFF.

This clonotype occurred many times. The rearrangement joins TRBV18 to TRBJ2-5, with TRBD2 matching over 7 bases. Germline V gene sequence: CDR1 KGHSH, CDR2 LQKENI. The V and J ends lost 4 bases and 5 bases, in that order; junction bases with no gene match: 7. The CDR3 runs to 14 residues. DNA for the CDR3: TGTGCCAGCTCACGGGACTATGGTATGGAGACCCAGTACTTC. Translating it yields CASSRDYGMETQYF.